The sequence of this TCR beta chain was determined in a study of blood T cell repertoires in COVID-19. Study context: The origin of the acute and convalescent COVID-19 samples was the United States, Italy and Spain. PBMCs, B-cell-depleted T cells, or T cells provided the cDNA or gDNA that made up the material.

This clone has a handful of counts. In the source study's methods: Amplification of reference gene primers was used by the study to estimate nucleated cell counts. Libraries were prepared by immunoSEQ multiplex PCR; TCRdb keeps only in-frame clonotypes and omits some of them. For V, J and clone size, that table is used; D and trimming come from the DNA. Of roughly 250,000 clones listed, about 86% are singletons. The germline V gene has CDR1 SGHDN and CDR2 FVKESK. The CDR3 spans 13 residues. Trimming pared 4 bases from V and 6 bases from J, leaving 12 bases between. This sequence originates from a man in his forties or fifties with active or convalescent COVID-19. This chain links TRBV14 with TRBJ1-2; D remains ambiguous. Sample: peripheral blood. This CDR3 reads CASSPRIQDGYTF. CDR3 DNA: TGTGCCAGCAGCCCAAGAATCCAGGATGGCTACACCTTC.